These 21 T cell receptor beta chains were sequenced from one sample in a study of T-cell memory formation after mild COVID-19. TCRdb processed the 5' RACE reads anew with MiXCR; each CDR3 protein has one entry. The repertoire consists of approximately 290,000 distinct CDR3 sequences, with 19% occurring once and the leading ten covering around a fifth. What was sequenced was PBMCs or a T cell subset sorted from them (not recorded which). The receptors come from a man aged 18-30 years who had mild COVID-19 (a few samples of this study predate the infection). Cell type and time point are not known.

The chain joins TRBV12-5 to TRBJ2-5, with a possible D match to TRBD2 (5 bases). From germline, CDR1 is LGHNT and CDR2 FRNRAP. There are 13 residues in the CDR3. Trimming left V 0 bases short and J 5 bases short, with 7 bases between. The CDR3 nucleotides are TGTGCTAGTGGTTTGGTATGGGAGGAGACCCAGTACTTC. The encoded protein is CASGLVWEETQYF.

There are a few counts of this clonotype. In DNA, the CDR3 is TGTGCCAGCAGCACCGGACAGGGGATCGTCGAGCAGTACGTC. Encoded protein: CASSTGQGIVEQYV. The V and J genes are TRBV3-2 and TRBJ2-7; the D call of TRBD1 is as the table states it, not checked on the DNA. TRBV3-2 is a pseudogene segment. The CDR3 has 14 amino acids.

The chain joins TRBV4-2 to TRBJ1-5; D ambiguous. The CDR3 contains 15 residues. Trimming took off 0 bases at V and 4 bases at J, with 10 bases between the two ends. Germline CDR1 reads LGHNA; CDR2 reads YNFKEQ. CDR3: CASSQDRGWNQPQHF. CDR3 sequence (DNA): TGTGCCAGCAGCCAAGATCGAGGGTGGAATCAGCCCCAGCATTTT.

This clonotype was found a few times. The chain recombines TRBV5-5 with TRBJ2-7; TRBD1 agrees at 7 bases. The germline V gene has CDR1 SGHKS and CDR2 YYEKEE (reference sequence). The V segment lost 2 bases and the J segment 6 bases; nucleotides outside the gene matches: 14. This CDR3 has 16 residues. CDR3 DNA sequence: TGTGCCAGCAGCTTTGTAACGGGACAGTGGTTCGCCGAGCAGTACTTC. Protein sequence: CASSFVTGQWFAEQYF.

V gene TRBV12-3 or TRBV12-4 combines with J gene TRBJ1-1; TRBD1 might be the D (5 bases). The CDR3 spans 13 residues. V shed 3 bases and J shed 6 bases, with 11 bases lying between them. CDR3 nucleotide sequence: TGTGCCAGCAGTTTTCAAGGGGTCCCTGAAGCTTTCTTT. This encodes CASSFQGVPEAFF.

The sample holds a few counts of this clonotype. The chain joins TRBV5-1 to TRBJ1-3, with D maybe TRBD1 (5 bases). This CDR3 contains 16 residues. V was clipped by 4 bases and J by 4 bases, with 18 bases between them. Germline loops: CDR1 SGHRS, CDR2 YFSETQ. The CDR3 nucleotides are TGCGCCAGCAGCCAGGGCACAGCTAACAACGGAAACACCATATATTTT. Amino acid sequence: CASSQGTANNGNTIYF.

CDR3 coding DNA: TGTGCCAGCAGCTTAGCGCGAATGGGTGTGCTGTTTTTT. Its translation is CASSLARMGVLFF. The chain couples TRBV7-9 to TRBJ2-2; D is ambiguous. V lost 0 bases and J 13 bases, leaving 12 bases between the germline ends. CDR1 is SEHNR, CDR2 FQNEAQ, per germline (reference sequence). The CDR3 runs to 13 residues.

This sequence joins TRBV5-6 and TRBJ1-1; 12 nucleotides match TRBD1. Germline CDR1 and CDR2: SGHDT and YYEEEE. J gave up 10 bases and V 7 bases, and 17 bases lay outside the gene matches. The CDR3 has 16 residues. The CDR3 protein is CASRLYGTGGEYIAFF. The DNA of the CDR3 is TGTGCCAGCCGACTATATGGGACAGGGGGCGAGTACATAGCTTTCTTT.

The chain has TRBV7-9 and TRBJ2-3; 8 positions agree with TRBD2. The CDR3 covers 16 residues. Unmatched junction bases numbered 18, after V lost 6 bases and J lost 10 bases. The germline V gene has CDR1 SEHNR and CDR2 FQNEAQ (reference sequence). The CDR3 here is CASSAAAGTRDPPQYF. CDR3 nucleotides: TGTGCCAGCAGTGCTGCAGCCGGGACTAGGGACCCTCCGCAGTATTTT.

The chain uses TRBV28 and TRBJ2-1; D is possibly TRBD2 (5 bases). Trimming took 5 bases from V and 0 from J, leaving 11 bases between them. There are 15 residues in the CDR3. Germline V gene lookup returns CDR1 MDHEN and CDR2 SYDVKM. As DNA, the CDR3 is TGTGCCAGCAGTGGGCCGGGGAGCTCCTACAATGAGCAGTTCTTC. This gives the protein CASSGPGSSYNEQFF.

This clonotype appeared a few times. The chain couples TRBV12-3 or TRBV12-4 to TRBJ1-2; perhaps TRBD1 as D (5 bases). The CDR3 spans 15 residues. Deletions cut 7 bases from V and 4 bases from J, with 19 bases between. CDR3 protein: CASNYYGRAGYGYTF. CDR3 in DNA: TGTGCCAGCAACTACTACGGCAGGGCGGGCTATGGCTACACCTTC.

This clonotype was observed a handful of times. The CDR3 DNA reads as TGTGCCAGCAGCCCGGGTTCGGGAGGGTATCAGCCCCAGCATTTT. Translating it yields CASSPGSGGYQPQHF. The chain couples TRBV6-5 to TRBJ1-5; unclear D gene. This CDR3 has 15 residues. The V gene lost 6 bases and the J gene lost 5 bases, with 17 bases spanning the gap. Germline V gives CDR1 MNHEY, CDR2 SVGAGI.

The chain uses TRBV6-6 and TRBJ2-2; D might be TRBD2 (7 bases). V dropped 3 bases and J dropped 7 bases, with 15 bases sitting between them. In germline, CDR1 is MNHNY, CDR2 SVGAGI (reference sequence). The CDR3 totals 15 residues. CDR3 in DNA: TGTGCCAGCAGTTATCGCGGGGGCGCCTACGGGGAGCTGTTTTTT. It codes for CASSYRGGAYGELFF.

CDR3 bases: TGTGCCAGCAGCTTAGAGGGCAGGTTCTTCGATGAGCAGTTCTTC. It codes for CASSLEGRFFDEQFF. V and J are TRBV7-2 and TRBJ2-1; D not resolved. The CDR3 is 15 amino acids. With 1 base removed from V and 8 bases from J, the gap between germline ends came to 15 bases. Germline V gene sequence: CDR1 SGHTA, CDR2 FQGNSA.

This clonotype was seen only a few times. V gene TRBV20-1 combines with J gene TRBJ2-7; 9 bases agree with TRBD1. Germline lookup yields CDR1 DFQATT and CDR2 SNEGSKA (reference sequence). The CDR3 has 14 residues. V lost 8 bases to trimming and J lost 2 bases; unmatched junction nucleotides: 10. CDR3 residues: CSTRGWDRAYEQYF. The CDR3 nucleotides read TGCAGTACCCGGGGGTGGGACAGGGCCTACGAGCAGTACTTC.

This clonotype was picked up a small number of times. The V gene is TRBV15, the J gene TRBJ2-7; the match to TRBD2 covers 7 bases. After removal of 8 bases from V and 5 bases from J, the junction contained 12 bases not matched to a gene. There are 14 residues in the CDR3. Germline V gene data show CDR1 as LNHNV and CDR2 as YYDKDF (reference sequence). CDR3 coding DNA: TGTGCCACCTCATTGTACACTAGCGTTGACGAGCAGTACTTC. Its translation: CATSLYTSVDEQYF. Looking up the rest from reference TRBV15 and TRBJ2-7 gives the full variable domain: DAMVIQNPRYQVTQFGKPVTLSCSQTLNHNVMYWYQQKSSQAPKLLFHYYDKDFNNEADTPDNFQSRRPNTSFCFLDIRSPGLGDTAMYLCATSLYTSVDEQYFGPGTRLTVT.

This clonotype was observed a handful of times. The rearrangement uses TRBV5-1 and TRBJ2-1, with D perhaps matching TRBD1 (5 bases). V lost 3 bases to trimming and J lost 5 bases, with 12 bases between them. This CDR3 contains 14 residues. Germline V gives CDR1 SGHRS, CDR2 YFSETQ. The CDR3: CASSWGRSDNEQFF. The CDR3 DNA follows: TGCGCCAGCAGCTGGGGCCGCTCAGACAATGAGCAGTTCTTC.

The chain carries TRBV5-1 and TRBJ2-7; D gene uncertain. This CDR3 has 13 residues. The germline V and J ends were trimmed by 2 bases and 4 bases, with 10 bases remaining between them. Germline CDR1 SGHRS, CDR2 YFSETQ. The CDR3 DNA is TGCGCCAGCAGCTTCGGCACTGGGTACGAGCAGTACTTC. Protein sequence: CASSFGTGYEQYF.

This chain connects TRBV25-1 to TRBJ1-4, with unresolved D. V was shortened by 3 bases and J by 7 bases, with 0 bases between the two germline ends. The CDR3 covers 10 residues. Germline loops: CDR1 MGHDK, CDR2 SYGVNS. The CDR3 DNA reads TGTGCCAGCAGTGATGAAAAACTGTTTTTT. Protein product: CASSDEKLFF.

This clonotype was counted a few times. The chain carries TRBV7-7 and TRBJ2-5, with D tentatively TRBD2 (5 bases). The CDR3 spans 14 residues. Trimming shortened V by 5 bases and J by 4 bases, and 14 bases separated the two germline ends. Germline CDR1 is SSHAT and CDR2 is FNYEAQ (reference sequence). The CDR3 region has the DNA TGTGCCAGCAGCCTCCTCCCCGAGGGAGAGACCCAGTACTTC. Translation: CASSLLPEGETQYF.

This clonotype has ten or more counts. The V gene is TRBV30, the J gene TRBJ2-2, with TRBD1 identical over 8 bases. The CDR3 extends over 13 amino acids. The V and J ends lost 3 bases and 6 bases, in that order; junction bases with no gene match: 3. Germline CDR1 and CDR2: GTSNPN and SVGIG (reference sequence). In nucleotides, the CDR3 is TGTGCCTGGAGCCGACAGGGGTCCGGGGAGCTGTTTTTT. This gives the protein CAWSRQGSGELFF.